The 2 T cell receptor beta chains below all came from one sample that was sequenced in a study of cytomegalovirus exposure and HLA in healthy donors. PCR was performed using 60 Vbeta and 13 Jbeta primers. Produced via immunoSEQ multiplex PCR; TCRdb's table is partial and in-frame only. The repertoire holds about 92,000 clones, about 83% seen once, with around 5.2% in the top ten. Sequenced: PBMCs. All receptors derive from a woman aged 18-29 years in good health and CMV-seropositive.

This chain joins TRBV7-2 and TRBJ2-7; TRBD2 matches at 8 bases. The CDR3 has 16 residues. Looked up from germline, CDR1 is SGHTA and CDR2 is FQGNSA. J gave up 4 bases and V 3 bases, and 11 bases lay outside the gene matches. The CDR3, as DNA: TGTGCCAGCAGCTTTACCCAGCGGGAGCCGTATTACGAGCAGTACTTC. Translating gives CASSFTQREPYYEQYF.

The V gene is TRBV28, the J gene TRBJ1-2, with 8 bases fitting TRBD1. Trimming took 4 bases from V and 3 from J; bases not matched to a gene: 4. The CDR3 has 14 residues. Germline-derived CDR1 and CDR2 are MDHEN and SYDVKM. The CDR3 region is CASSSPGGYYGYTF. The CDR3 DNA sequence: TGTGCCAGCAGTTCACCAGGGGGCTACTATGGCTACACCTTC.